A selection of T cell receptor beta chains follows, all from one sample in a study of blood T cell repertoires in COVID-19. Data came from immunoSEQ multiplex PCR; TCRdb stores just in-frame clones and leaves some out. This table has under 250,000 clones, more than 75% appearing once. The material sequenced was peripheral blood. Receptors were obtained from a man older than 75 with acute or convalescent COVID-19. The CDR3 runs from the conserved cysteine through the conserved F or W. A D gene is named only where the DNA matches it firmly. Only some rows state a clone size, as once, few, many or a class for expanded clones.

CDR3 DNA | CDR3 protein | D gene | clone size | V gene | CDR3 length | J gene
TGTGCCAGTAGCATCAACTCTGGAAACACCATATATTTT | CASSINSGNTIYF | NA | NA | TRBV19 | 13 | TRBJ1-3
TGTGCCAGCTCACTAGACAGGGGGCGAGAGACCCAGTACTTC | CASSLDRGRETQYF | TRBD1 | NA | TRBV18 | 14 | TRBJ2-5
TGTGCCAGTAGTACGCAGGGGGGTTCCTACGAGCAGTACTTC | CASSTQGGSYEQYF | NA | NA | TRBV19 | 14 | TRBJ2-7
TGTGCCAGTAGTGCCCGGACAGGGGCAGGGGCCGGGGAGCTGTTTTTT | CASSARTGAGAGELFF | TRBD1 | NA | TRBV19 | 16 | TRBJ2-2
TGCGCCAGCAGTCCTACCGGTAGCACAGATACGCAGTATTTT | CASSPTGSTDTQYF | NA | NA | TRBV5-1 | 14 | TRBJ2-3
TGTGCCAGCAGTGAAGAGGGTTTCGCGGGGGTCCAAGAGACCCAGTACTTC | CASSEEGFAGVQETQYF | TRBD2 | NA | TRBV6-1 | 17 | TRBJ2-5
TGCGCCAGCAGCCGCAGGGACACTGAAGCTTTCTTT | CASSRRDTEAFF | NA | NA | TRBV5-1 | 12 | TRBJ1-1
TGTGCCAGTAGTCTTCAAGAGACCCAGTACTTC | CASSLQETQYF | NA | NA | TRBV19 | 11 | TRBJ2-5
TGTGCCAGCAGTCCAACCAAAGGACAGGGCACCTATGGCTACACCTTC | CASSPTKGQGTYGYTF | TRBD1 | NA | TRBV28 | 16 | TRBJ1-2
TGCGCCAGCAGCTCGACCGGGACAGATTTATCACCCCTCCACTTT | CASSSTGTDLSPLHF | TRBD1 | NA | TRBV5-1 | 15 | TRBJ1-6
TGCGCCAGCAGTGAACAGGGGAATTACAATGAGCAGTTCTTC | CASSEQGNYNEQFF | TRBD1 | NA | TRBV10-2 | 14 | TRBJ2-1
TGTGCCAGCAGTTACCAAGCCTCGGGTAATTCACCCCTCCACTTT | CASSYQASGNSPLHF | NA | NA | TRBV6-6 | 15 | TRBJ1-6
TGTGCCAGCAGCTCACAGACAGGGGTAAACACTGAAGCTTTCTTT | CASSSQTGVNTEAFF | TRBD1 | NA | TRBV5-4 | 15 | TRBJ1-1
TGTGCCAGCAGTGAGGCCGGCGGGGGGCACTACAATGAGCAGTTCTTC | CASSEAGGGHYNEQFF | TRBD2 | few | TRBV28 | 16 | TRBJ2-1
TGCGCCAGCAGAACCGCGGCCTCGAGCTCCTATAATTCACCCCTCCACTTT | CASRTAASSSYNSPLHF | NA | once | TRBV4-3 | 17 | TRBJ1-6
TGTGCCAGCAGCGACAGGGGAGGTGACTATGGCTACACCTTC | CASSDRGGDYGYTF | TRBD1 | once | TRBV3-1/TRBV3-2 | 14 | TRBJ1-2
TGCAGTGCTAGTAGAGCTAGCGGGGTCACAGATACGCAGTATTTT | CSASRASGVTDTQYF | TRBD2 | NA | TRBV20-1 | 15 | TRBJ2-3
TGTGCCAGCAAAGACTCCCCGCAGCTTGAAGCTTTCTTT | CASKDSPQLEAFF | NA | NA | TRBV27 | 13 | TRBJ1-1
TGTGCCAGTGCGAGGTGGCAGGGGAGCTCCTACGAGCAGTACTTC | CASARWQGSSYEQYF | NA | NA | TRBV2 | 15 | TRBJ2-7
TGCGCCAGCAGTCAAGCCAGGTTCTACGAGCAGTACTTC | CASSQARFYEQYF | NA | NA | TRBV10-2 | 13 | TRBJ2-7
TGTGCCAGTAGGGGCCGGGACAGGTCTACTGAAAAACTGTTTTTT | CASRGRDRSTEKLFF | TRBD1 | NA | TRBV19 | 15 | TRBJ1-4
TGCGCCAGCAGCCAAGATGTTCAGGGGGCGCTTGAGCAGTACTTC | CASSQDVQGALEQYF | TRBD1 | NA | TRBV4-1 | 15 | TRBJ2-7
TGCGCCAGCAGCTTGGTAGCGGAGGGCACAGATACGCAGTATTTT | CASSLVAEGTDTQYF | NA | NA | TRBV5-1 | 15 | TRBJ2-3
TGCAGTGCTAGTTACTCAGGGGCCACTGAAGCTTTCTTT | CSASYSGATEAFF | NA | NA | TRBV20-1 | 13 | TRBJ1-1
TGTGCCAGCAGCAAAGATAGGACAGGGGTGGCTAATGAAAAACTGTTTTTT | CASSKDRTGVANEKLFF | NA | NA | TRBV21-1 | 17 | TRBJ1-4
TGTGCCAGCACCAGAGGACAGGGGTACTACGAGCAGTACTTC | CASTRGQGYYEQYF | TRBD1 | NA | TRBV13 | 14 | TRBJ2-7
TGTGCCAGCACCCTCCGGGGGGGCGTTGGGCAGCCCCAGCATTTT | CASTLRGGVGQPQHF | NA | NA | TRBV27 | 15 | TRBJ1-5
TGTGCCAGCACCAAACCGGGGACCTACGAGCAGTACTTC | CASTKPGTYEQYF | NA | once | TRBV6-5 | 13 | TRBJ2-7
TGTGCCAGCAGTTTTAGCAATGAGCAGTTCTTC | CASSFSNEQFF | NA | NA | TRBV27 | 11 | TRBJ2-1
TGTGCCAGCAGTACCTTAGGGAGTGGGGAGACCCAGTACTTC | CASSTLGSGETQYF | NA | once | TRBV9 | 14 | TRBJ2-5
TGTGCCAGCAGATCCGGGACAGGCCCTAATGAAAAACTGTTTTTT | CASRSGTGPNEKLFF | TRBD1 | NA | TRBV7-9 | 15 | TRBJ1-4
TGTGCCAGCAGCTTCCTCTCGGGGAATTCACCCCTCCACTTT | CASSFLSGNSPLHF | NA | NA | TRBV9 | 14 | TRBJ1-6
TGTGCCAGCAGTTACTCGAATAATGGCTATCAGCCCCAGCATTTT | CASSYSNNGYQPQHF | NA | NA | TRBV6-5 | 15 | TRBJ1-5
TGCGCCAGCAGACAGGGCGGTTGGAGCGGGGAGCTGTTTTTT | CASRQGGWSGELFF | NA | NA | TRBV4-3 | 14 | TRBJ2-2
TGTGCCAGCAGTCGAGACACCTTGCCCTCCTACAATGAGCAGTTCTTC | CASSRDTLPSYNEQFF | NA | few | TRBV6-6 | 16 | TRBJ2-1
TGCGCCAGCAGCATGGGGGACAGGGCACCTGAAAAACTGTTTTTT | CASSMGDRAPEKLFF | TRBD1 | few | TRBV4-1 | 15 | TRBJ1-4
TGTGCCAGCAGTTACGGGGGGAGGATCAATGAGCAGTTCTTC | CASSYGGRINEQFF | NA | few | TRBV6-5 | 14 | TRBJ2-1
TGCGCCAGCAGCCCCCGCGACTTCGGCTATGGCTACACCTTC | CASSPRDFGYGYTF | NA | NA | TRBV5-1 | 14 | TRBJ1-2
TGTGCCAGCAGTGAACAGGGAACTCGCAATCAGCCCCAGCATTTT | CASSEQGTRNQPQHF | NA | NA | TRBV2 | 15 | TRBJ1-5
TGTGCCAGCACCCCCTGGGGGGTCGGGGGAAACACCATATATTTT | CASTPWGVGGNTIYF | NA | NA | TRBV2 | 15 | TRBJ1-3
TGTGCCAGCAGCCAAGGCAGGGGGCTGGGCGAGCAGTACTTC | CASSQGRGLGEQYF | TRBD1 | NA | TRBV7-3 | 14 | TRBJ2-7
TGTGCCAGTAGCCCTGGACAGAAGGCTTTCTTT | CASSPGQKAFF | NA | NA | TRBV19 | 11 | TRBJ1-1
TGCGCCAGCAGCTTTACTTCTGGAAACACCATATATTTT | CASSFTSGNTIYF | NA | NA | TRBV5-1 | 13 | TRBJ1-3
TGTGCCAGCAGCCTGAGACACCTTAGGACTGAAGCTTTCTTT | CASSLRHLRTEAFF | NA | NA | TRBV28 | 14 | TRBJ1-1
TGTGCCAGCACTCTCAGCTCCTACAATGAGCAGTTCTTC | CASTLSSYNEQFF | NA | NA | TRBV6-5 | 13 | TRBJ2-1
TGTGCCAGCAGCTTAGCCGGGGTAGCCTACAATGAGCAGTTCTTC | CASSLAGVAYNEQFF | NA | NA | TRBV7-9 | 15 | TRBJ2-1
TGTGCCAGCAGCTCCTGGGCCGTTTCGGTCGAGCAGTACTTC | CASSSWAVSVEQYF | NA | NA | TRBV7-2 | 14 | TRBJ2-7
TGTGCCAGCAGCCAAGATCTTCGGGATCAGCCCCAGCATTTT | CASSQDLRDQPQHF | NA | NA | TRBV3-1/TRBV3-2 | 14 | TRBJ1-5
TGCAGCGTTGATTATGGGGGGGGAGAGACCCAGTACTTC | CSVDYGGGETQYF | TRBD2 | NA | TRBV29-1 | 13 | TRBJ2-5
TGCGCCAGCAGCCCGCCTGGACAGTATGGCTACACCTTC | CASSPPGQYGYTF | NA | NA | TRBV5-1 | 13 | TRBJ1-2
TGTGCCAGCAGCACACAGCCCGGGACAGTTAACACTGAAGCTTTCTTT | CASSTQPGTVNTEAFF | TRBD1 | NA | TRBV7-8 | 16 | TRBJ1-1
TGTGCCTCTCTTCGGGAGGAAATCACCGGGGAGCTGTTTTTT | CASLREEITGELFF | TRBD2 | NA | TRBV6-5 | 14 | TRBJ2-2